A selection of T cell receptor beta chains follows, all from one sample in a study of blood T cells in healthy people across ages. TCRdb independently ran MiXCR on the 5' RACE reads; one entry per CDR3 protein. This sample has hundreds of thousands of distinct CDR3 sequences, with about a third found just once. Sequencing was performed on blood. The receptors were sampled from an elderly woman in good health. Each CDR3 is given with its conserved first and last residue. The D gene is left open where the match is weak. Part of the rows lack a size; the others show once, few, many or a class for expanded clones.

j_call	clone_size	cdr3_length	v_call	d_call	cdr3_aa	cdr3_nt
TRBJ2-4	.	15	TRBV3-1	.	CASSQDYGIKNIQYF	TGTGCCAGCAGCCAAGATTACGGTATCAAAAACATTCAGTACTTC
TRBJ2-2	.	16	TRBV7-8	TRBD2	CASSLVAGAVTGELFF	TGTGCCAGCAGCTTAGTAGCGGGGGCCGTCACCGGGGAGCTGTTTTTT
TRBJ1-3	few	15	TRBV6-5	TRBD1	CASSYSTGTGNTIYF	TGTGCCAGCAGTTACTCGACAGGGACGGGAAACACCATATATTTT
TRBJ1-1	.	13	TRBV28	.	CASIDATMGEAFF	TGTGCCAGCATAGATGCCACTATGGGCGAAGCTTTCTTT
TRBJ2-7	many	15	TRBV5-6	TRBD1	CASSPTGQGTYEQYF	TGTGCCAGCAGCCCGACGGGACAGGGGACCTACGAGCAGTACTTC
TRBJ1-6	many	14	TRBV27	.	CASRPGLSSSPLHF	TGTGCCAGCAGGCCTGGGCTCAGTAGTTCACCCCTCCACTTT
TRBJ2-1	many	17	TRBV3-1	TRBD2	CASSQVIQRGVQGEQFF	TGTGCCAGCAGCCAAGTAATCCAGCGGGGGGTTCAGGGTGAGCAGTTCTTC
TRBJ1-4	.	15	TRBV5-1	.	CASSSSGTPREKLFF	TGCGCCAGCAGCTCCTCCGGGACACCACGCGAAAAACTGTTTTTT
TRBJ1-1	.	13	TRBV3-1	.	CASSRTRGSEAFF	TGTGCCAGCAGCCGTACAAGGGGCTCTGAAGCTTTCTTT
TRBJ2-2	.	15	TRBV5-1	.	CASCYGSANTGELFF	TGCGCCAGCTGCTACGGCAGCGCGAACACCGGGGAGCTGTTTTTT
TRBJ2-7	many	14	TRBV5-1	.	CASSFTGIPYEQYF	TGCGCCAGCAGCTTCACGGGCATTCCCTACGAGCAGTACTTC
TRBJ1-2	few	16	TRBV30	TRBD1	CVWSKQTPTGEDGYTF	TGTGTCTGGAGTAAACAAACTCCGACAGGGGAGGATGGCTACACCTTC
TRBJ1-1	many	13	TRBV2	.	CASSERVNTEAFF	TGTGCCAGCAGTGAAAGGGTGAACACTGAAGCTTTCTTT
TRBJ2-4	many	15	TRBV20-1	TRBD2	CSAVRGSGGKNIQYF	TGCAGTGCTGTAAGGGGTAGCGGGGGGAAAAACATTCAGTACTTC
TRBJ1-1	.	14	TRBV7-2	TRBD1	CASSLGDRATEAFF	TGTGCCAGCAGCTTAGGGGACAGGGCCACTGAAGCTTTCTTT
TRBJ2-1	many	15	TRBV28	TRBD2	CASSLFQRGNNEQFF	TGTGCCAGCAGTTTATTTCAGCGGGGTAACAATGAGCAGTTCTTC
TRBJ2-3	many	13	TRBV25-1	.	CASSELGVDTQYF	TGTGCCAGCAGTGAATTGGGAGTAGATACGCAGTATTTT
TRBJ2-7	.	14	TRBV20-1	TRBD2	CSVRREGRNDEQYF	TGCAGCGTTCGGCGGGAGGGCCGCAACGACGAGCAGTACTTC
TRBJ1-5	few	17	TRBV19	TRBD1	CASSTGDRGGGNQPQHF	TGTGCCAGTAGTACCGGGGACAGGGGCGGCGGCAATCAGCCCCAGCATTTT
TRBJ2-1	few	15	TRBV27	.	CASSLLGGPYNEQFF	TGTGCCAGCAGTTTATTGGGGGGGCCCTACAATGAGCAGTTCTTC
TRBJ1-2	once	13	TRBV13	.	CASSYHDRYGYTF	TGTGCCAGCAGCTATCACGACAGATATGGCTACACCTTC
TRBJ2-3	.	14	TRBV29-1	TRBD2	CSVEREVSTDTQYF	TGCAGCGTTGAGCGGGAGGTTAGCACAGATACGCAGTATTTT
TRBJ2-3	few	16	TRBV6-1	TRBD2	CASSPGRAGGTDTQYF	TGTGCCAGCAGCCCGGGACGAGCGGGGGGCACAGATACGCAGTATTTT
TRBJ1-1	.	13	TRBV6-2/TRBV6-3	TRBD1	CASSLTGNTEASF	TGTGCCAGCAGCTTGACAGGGAACACTGAGGCTTCCTTT
TRBJ2-5	many	16	TRBV5-6	TRBD2	CASSSLGGGAQETQYF	TGTGCCAGCAGCTCATTGGGCGGGGGGGCCCAAGAGACCCAGTACTTC
TRBJ1-5	.	14	TRBV3-1	.	CASSQPGAQKPQHF	TGTGCCAGCAGCCAACCTGGGGCACAAAAGCCCCAGCATTTT
TRBJ1-1	many	13	TRBV10-3	.	CAISLQGGTEAFF	TGTGCCATCAGCCTCCAGGGCGGGACTGAAGCTTTCTTT
TRBJ2-4	.	17	TRBV20-1	.	CSARDMGGAIAKNIQYF	TGCAGTGCTAGAGATATGGGCGGGGCTATAGCCAAAAACATTCAGTACTTC
TRBJ1-2	many	13	TRBV2	TRBD1	CASSSRQGDGYTF	TGTGCCAGCAGTTCTCGACAGGGTGATGGCTACACCTTC
TRBJ1-1	few	15	TRBV6-6	.	CASTILGRQRGEAFF	TGTGCCAGCACCATCTTGGGACGCCAAAGGGGTGAAGCTTTCTTT
TRBJ2-1	.	13	TRBV6-6	.	CASSYSKHNEQFF	TGTGCCAGCAGTTACTCGAAACACAATGAGCAGTTCTTC
TRBJ1-1	many	14	TRBV7-9	.	CASSLGTVNTEAFF	TGTGCCAGCAGCTTAGGGACAGTGAACACTGAAGCTTTCTTT
TRBJ2-4	many	11	TRBV20-1	.	CSASTGNIQYF	TGCAGTGCTAGCACCGGGAACATTCAGTACTTC
TRBJ1-5	few	14	TRBV20-1	TRBD1	CSARAEGAHQPQHF	TGCAGTGCTAGAGCAGAGGGGGCCCATCAGCCCCAGCATTTT
TRBJ2-5	.	15	TRBV7-2	TRBD2	CASSRPAGGGETQYF	TGTGCCAGCAGCCGACCAGCGGGGGGGGGAGAGACCCAGTACTTC
TRBJ2-5	.	15	TRBV20-1	.	CSASGPPGRQETQYF	TGCAGTGCTAGCGGTCCCCCGGGGCGACAAGAGACCCAGTACTTC
TRBJ1-6	.	14	TRBV6-5	TRBD1	CASSTGGLSSPLHF	TGTGCCAGCAGCACAGGGGGCCTCTCTTCACCCCTCCACTTT
TRBJ1-6	few	15	TRBV20-1	TRBD1	CSANRDRTFGSPLHF	TGCAGTGCTAACCGGGACAGGACTTTTGGGTCACCCCTCCACTTT
TRBJ2-3	many	17	TRBV4-2	.	CASSQDAQGGATDTQYF	TGTGCCAGCAGCCAAGACGCACAAGGCGGGGCCACAGATACGCAGTATTTT
TRBJ2-1	.	17	TRBV4-2	TRBD2	CASSQGTSGDADNEQFF	TGTGCTAGCAGCCAAGGGACTAGCGGGGACGCTGACAATGAGCAGTTCTTC
TRBJ2-3	.	16	TRBV5-1	.	CASSLATLGGWDTQYF	TGCGCCAGCAGCTTGGCCACACTAGGGGGTTGGGATACGCAGTATTTT
TRBJ1-2	many	14	TRBV11-2	.	CASSLRDSGYGYTF	TGTGCCAGCAGCTTGCGGGATTCCGGCTATGGCTACACCTTC
TRBJ2-7	many	17	TRBV7-2	TRBD1	CASSTILGGTGLYEQYF	TGTGCCAGCAGCACAATACTAGGCGGGACAGGGCTGTACGAGCAGTACTTC
TRBJ2-6	.	17	TRBV11-2	TRBD2	CASSSEVGGDGANVLTF	TGTGCCAGCAGCTCCGAGGTGGGAGGGGACGGGGCCAACGTCCTGACTTTC
TRBJ1-2	many	13	TRBV20-1	.	CSARVGRNYGYTF	TGCAGTGCTAGAGTAGGTCGTAACTATGGCTACACCTTC
TRBJ2-3	.	17	TRBV7-2	TRBD2	CASSTRLAGGFTDTQYF	TGTGCCAGCAGCACCCGATTAGCGGGGGGATTCACAGATACGCAGTATTTT
TRBJ2-7	many	14	TRBV7-2	.	CASSFPAPPWEQYF	TGTGCCAGCAGCTTCCCCGCTCCCCCTTGGGAGCAGTACTTC
TRBJ1-6	many	14	TRBV20-1	.	CSARRDNANSPLHF	TGCAGTGCTAGAAGGGACAATGCGAATTCACCCCTCCACTTT
TRBJ2-7	few	14	TRBV5-1	TRBD2	CASSLGLALGEQYF	TGCGCCAGCAGCTTGGGACTAGCCTTGGGCGAGCAGTACTTC
TRBJ2-7	many	12	TRBV20-1	TRBD1	CSARAQGYEQYF	TGCAGTGCTAGAGCACAGGGGTACGAGCAGTACTTC
TRBJ2-1	.	15	TRBV7-8	TRBD2	CASSSIAGGPDEQFF	TGTGCCAGCAGCTCAATAGCGGGGGGGCCCGATGAGCAGTTCTTC
TRBJ2-5	.	14	TRBV5-1	TRBD2	CASSAGGGLETQYF	TGCGCCAGCAGCGCTGGCGGGGGTTTAGAGACCCAGTACTTC